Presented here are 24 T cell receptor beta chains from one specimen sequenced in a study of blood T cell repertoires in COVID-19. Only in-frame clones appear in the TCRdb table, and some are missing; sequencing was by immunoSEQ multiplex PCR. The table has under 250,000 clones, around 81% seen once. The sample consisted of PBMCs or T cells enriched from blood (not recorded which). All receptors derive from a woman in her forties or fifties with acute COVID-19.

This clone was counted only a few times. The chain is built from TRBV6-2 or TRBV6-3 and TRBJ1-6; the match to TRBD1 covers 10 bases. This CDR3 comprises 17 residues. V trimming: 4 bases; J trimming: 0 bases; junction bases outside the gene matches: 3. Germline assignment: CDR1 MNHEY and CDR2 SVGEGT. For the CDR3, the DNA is TGTGCCAGCAGTTTCGGACAGGGGGGCTCCTATAATTCACCCCTCCACTTT. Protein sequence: CASSFGQGGSYNSPLHF.

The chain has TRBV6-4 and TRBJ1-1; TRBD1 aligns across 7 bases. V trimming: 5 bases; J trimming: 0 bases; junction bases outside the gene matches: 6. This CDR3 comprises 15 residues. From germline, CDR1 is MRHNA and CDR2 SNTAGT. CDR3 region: CASSKDRVMNTEAFF. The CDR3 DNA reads TGTGCCAGCAGTAAAGACAGGGTGATGAACACTGAAGCTTTCTTT.

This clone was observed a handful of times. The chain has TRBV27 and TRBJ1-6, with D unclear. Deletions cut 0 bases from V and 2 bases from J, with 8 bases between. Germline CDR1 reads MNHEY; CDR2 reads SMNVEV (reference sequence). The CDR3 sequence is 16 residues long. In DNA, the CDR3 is TGTGCCAGCAGTTTATCGCCGGGAGCCTATAATTCACCCCTCCACTTT. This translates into CASSLSPGAYNSPLHF.

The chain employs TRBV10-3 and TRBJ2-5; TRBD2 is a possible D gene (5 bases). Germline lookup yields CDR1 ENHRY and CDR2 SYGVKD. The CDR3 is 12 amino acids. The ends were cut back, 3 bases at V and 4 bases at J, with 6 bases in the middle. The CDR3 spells CAISDSGETQYF. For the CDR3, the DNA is TGTGCCATCAGTGACAGCGGAGAGACCCAGTACTTC.

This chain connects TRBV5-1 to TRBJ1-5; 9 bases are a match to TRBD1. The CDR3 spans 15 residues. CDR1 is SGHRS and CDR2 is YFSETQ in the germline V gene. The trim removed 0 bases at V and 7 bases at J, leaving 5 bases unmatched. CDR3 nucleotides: TGCGCCAGCAGCTTGGATGGGACAGGGAGACAGCCCCAGCATTTT. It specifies CASSLDGTGRQPQHF.

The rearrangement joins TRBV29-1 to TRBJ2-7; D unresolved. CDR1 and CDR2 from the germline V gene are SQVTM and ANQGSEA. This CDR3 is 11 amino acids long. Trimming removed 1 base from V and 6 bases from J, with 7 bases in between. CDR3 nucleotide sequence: TGCAGCGTTGAAGGACTTACCGAGCAGTACTTC. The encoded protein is CSVEGLTEQYF.

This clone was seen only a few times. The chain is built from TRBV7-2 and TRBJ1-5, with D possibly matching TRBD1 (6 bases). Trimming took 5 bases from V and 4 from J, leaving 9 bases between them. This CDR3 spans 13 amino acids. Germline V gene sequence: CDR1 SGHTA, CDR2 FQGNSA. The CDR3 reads CASSPGANQPQHF. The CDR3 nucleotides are TGTGCCAGCAGCCCAGGGGCTAATCAGCCCCAGCATTTT.

The CDR3 DNA follows: TGTGCCAGCAGCAAGCCCCCCGGGGATAGTGGCAATCAGCCCCAGCATTTT. Its translation: CASSKPPGDSGNQPQHF. The genes are TRBV21-1 and TRBJ1-5. TRBV21-1 is flagged as a pseudogene. CDR3 length: 17 amino acids.

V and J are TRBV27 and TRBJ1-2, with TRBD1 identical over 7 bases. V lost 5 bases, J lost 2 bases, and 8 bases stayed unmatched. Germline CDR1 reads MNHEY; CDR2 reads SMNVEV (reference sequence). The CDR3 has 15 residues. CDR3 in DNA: TGTGCCAGCAGTCTAGCAGGGGGTACGAACTATGGCTACACCTTC. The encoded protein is CASSLAGGTNYGYTF.

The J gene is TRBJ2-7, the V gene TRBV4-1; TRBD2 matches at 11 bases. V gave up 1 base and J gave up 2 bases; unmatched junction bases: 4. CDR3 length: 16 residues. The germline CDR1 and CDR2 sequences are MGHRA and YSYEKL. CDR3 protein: CASSQGWGLAAYEQYF. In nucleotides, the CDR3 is TGCGCCAGCAGCCAAGGATGGGGACTAGCGGCCTACGAGCAGTACTTC.

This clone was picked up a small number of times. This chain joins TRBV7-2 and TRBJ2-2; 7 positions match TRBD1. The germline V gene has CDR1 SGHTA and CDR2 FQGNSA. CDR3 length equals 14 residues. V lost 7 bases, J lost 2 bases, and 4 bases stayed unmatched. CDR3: CASKDRINTGELFF. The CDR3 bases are TGTGCCAGCAAGGACAGGATTAACACCGGGGAGCTGTTTTTT.

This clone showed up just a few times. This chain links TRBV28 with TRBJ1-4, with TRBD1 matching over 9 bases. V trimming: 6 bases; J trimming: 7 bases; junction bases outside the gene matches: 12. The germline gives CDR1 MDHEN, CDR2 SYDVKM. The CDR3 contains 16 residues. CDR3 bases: TGTGCCAGCAGCCAACCGGGACAGGGCCGAGGTGAAAAACTGTTTTTT. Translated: CASSQPGQGRGEKLFF. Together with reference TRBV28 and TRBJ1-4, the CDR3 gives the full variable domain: DVKVTQSSRYLVKRTGEKVFLECVQDMDHENMFWYRQDPGLGLRLIYFSYDVKMKEKGDIPEGYSVSREKKERFSLILESASTNQTSMYLCASSQPGQGRGEKLFFGSGTQLSVL.

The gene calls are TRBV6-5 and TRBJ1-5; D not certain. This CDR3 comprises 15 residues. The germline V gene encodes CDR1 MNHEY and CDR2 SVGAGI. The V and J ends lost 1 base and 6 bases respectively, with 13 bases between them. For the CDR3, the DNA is TGTGCCAGCAGTTACTTCAGGCGTTACCGTCAGCCCCAGCATTTT. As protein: CASSYFRRYRQPQHF.

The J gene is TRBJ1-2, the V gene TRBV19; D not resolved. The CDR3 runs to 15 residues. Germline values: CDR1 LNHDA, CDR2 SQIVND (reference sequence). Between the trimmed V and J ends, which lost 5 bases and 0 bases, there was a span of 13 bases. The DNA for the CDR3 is TGTGCCAGTAGTCCCCGGGAGGGCTCTAACTATGGCTACACCTTC. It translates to CASSPREGSNYGYTF. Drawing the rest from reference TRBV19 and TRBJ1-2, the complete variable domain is DGGITQSPKYLFRKEGQNVTLSCEQNLNHDAMYWYRQDPGQGLRLIYYSQIVNDFQKGDIAEGYSVSREKKESFPLTVTSAQKNPTAFYLCASSPREGSNYGYTFGSGTRLTVV.

The CDR3 reads CASSLTPSVLGGYEQYF. CDR3 DNA sequence: TGTGCCAGCAGTTTAACCCCTTCTGTTTTGGGGGGTTACGAGCAGTACTTC. J is TRBJ2-7 and V is TRBV28, with D tentatively TRBD2 (6 bases). The CDR3 spans 17 residues. Deletions cut 2 bases from V and 4 bases from J, with 21 bases between. Germline loops: CDR1 MDHEN, CDR2 SYDVKM.

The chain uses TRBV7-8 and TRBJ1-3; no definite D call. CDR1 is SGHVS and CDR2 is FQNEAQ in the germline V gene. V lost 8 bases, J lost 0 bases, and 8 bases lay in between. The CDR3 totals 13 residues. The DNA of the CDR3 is TGTGCCAGCTGTCAGAACTCTGGAAACACCATATATTTT. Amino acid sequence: CASCQNSGNTIYF.

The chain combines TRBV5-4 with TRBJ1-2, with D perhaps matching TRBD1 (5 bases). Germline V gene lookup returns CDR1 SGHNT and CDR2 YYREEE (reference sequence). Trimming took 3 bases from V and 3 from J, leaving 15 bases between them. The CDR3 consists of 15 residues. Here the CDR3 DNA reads TGTGCCAGCAGCTCAAGGGGAGGGCTAGACTATGGCTACACCTTC. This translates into CASSSRGGLDYGYTF.

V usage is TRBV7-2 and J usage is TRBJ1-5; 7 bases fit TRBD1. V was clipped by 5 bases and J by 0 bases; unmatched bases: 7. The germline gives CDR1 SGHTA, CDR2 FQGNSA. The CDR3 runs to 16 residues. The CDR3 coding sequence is TGTGCCAGCAGCACGGGACAGATTAATAGCAATCAGCCCCAGCATTTT. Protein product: CASSTGQINSNQPQHF.

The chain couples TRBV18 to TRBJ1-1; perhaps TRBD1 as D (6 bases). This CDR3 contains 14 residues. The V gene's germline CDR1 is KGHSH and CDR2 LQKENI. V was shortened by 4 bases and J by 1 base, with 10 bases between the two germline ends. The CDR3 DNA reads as TGTGCCAGCTCACTTACGGGACAGAACACTGAAGCTTTCTTT. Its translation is CASSLTGQNTEAFF.

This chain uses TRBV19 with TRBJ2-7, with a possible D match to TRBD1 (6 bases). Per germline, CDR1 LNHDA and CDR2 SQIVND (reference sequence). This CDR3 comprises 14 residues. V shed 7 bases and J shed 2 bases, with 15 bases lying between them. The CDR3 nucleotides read TGTGCCAGTACCCAGACAGGATGGGCCTACGAGCAGTACTTC. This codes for CASTQTGWAYEQYF.

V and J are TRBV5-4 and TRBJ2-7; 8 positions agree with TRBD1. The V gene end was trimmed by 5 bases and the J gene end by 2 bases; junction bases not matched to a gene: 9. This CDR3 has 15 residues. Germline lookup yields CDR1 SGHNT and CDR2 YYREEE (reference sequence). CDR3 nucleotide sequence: TGTGCCAGCAGAAAATCCGGGACAGGCACCTACGAGCAGTACTTC. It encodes CASRKSGTGTYEQYF.

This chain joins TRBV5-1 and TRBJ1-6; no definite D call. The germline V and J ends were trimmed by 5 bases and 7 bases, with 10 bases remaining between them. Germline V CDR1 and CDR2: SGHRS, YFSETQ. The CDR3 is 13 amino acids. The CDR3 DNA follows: TGCGCCAGCAGAGACCCCGGGAATTCACCCCTCCACTTT. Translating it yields CASRDPGNSPLHF.

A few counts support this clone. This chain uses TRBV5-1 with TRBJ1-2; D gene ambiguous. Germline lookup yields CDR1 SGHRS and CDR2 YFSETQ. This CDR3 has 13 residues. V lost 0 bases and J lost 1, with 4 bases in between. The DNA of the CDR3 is TGCGCCAGCAGCTTGGACATTAACTATGGCTACACCTTC. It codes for CASSLDINYGYTF.

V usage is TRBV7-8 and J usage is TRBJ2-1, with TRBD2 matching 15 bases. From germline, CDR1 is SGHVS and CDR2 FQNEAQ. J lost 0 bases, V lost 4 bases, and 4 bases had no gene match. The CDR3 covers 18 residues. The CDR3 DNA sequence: TGTGCCAGCAGCTCCTGGACTAGCGGGAGGGGCTCCTACAATGAGCAGTTCTTC. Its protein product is CASSSWTSGRGSYNEQFF.